Presented here are 14 T cell receptor beta chains from one specimen sequenced in a study of blood T cells in healthy people across ages. Primed by a sample-barcoded 5' primer and a J-beta primer mix, a second PCR proceeded for 7 to 11 cycles. TCRdb reanalysed the 5' RACE reads using MiXCR and keeps one entry per CDR3 protein. The sample has 700,000 to 900,000 distinct CDR3 sequences; roughly 50% are singletons. Sequencing was carried out using blood. The receptors here all came from a man at least 80 years old in good health.

The rearrangement joins TRBV20-1 to TRBJ2-5; perhaps TRBD2 as D (6 bases). This CDR3 has 15 amino acids. Deletions cut 0 bases from V and 4 bases from J, with 15 bases between. CDR1 is DFQATT, CDR2 SNEGSKA, per germline (reference sequence). The DNA of the CDR3 is TGCAGTGCTAGAGAACTAGCAGAAGTAGGAGAGACCCAGTACTTC. This sequence encodes CSARELAEVGETQYF.

This clonotype appeared a few times. The chain carries TRBV6-5 and TRBJ2-7; 10 positions match TRBD2. Trimming removed 5 bases from V and 7 bases from J; junction bases left unmatched: 8. This CDR3 has 14 amino acids. From germline, CDR1 is MNHEY and CDR2 SVGAGI. The CDR3 sequence is CASSAWGLAFEQYF. The CDR3 nucleotides are TGTGCCAGCAGTGCTTGGGGACTAGCGTTTGAGCAGTACTTC.

The rearrangement uses TRBV11-2 and TRBJ2-3; TRBD2 matches 11 bases. The CDR3 consists of 19 residues. Germline trimming cut 0 bases from V and 4 bases from J; bases unmatched to any gene: 12. CDR1 is SGHAT, CDR2 FQNNGV, per germline. The CDR3 sequence: CASSLEASGRRKRSDTQYF. CDR3 bases: TGTGCCAGCAGCTTAGAGGCTAGCGGGAGGAGAAAGCGCTCAGATACGCAGTATTTT.

This sequence joins TRBV7-3 and TRBJ2-4; 9 positions agree with TRBD1. The junction had 5 bases not matched to a gene; V was cut back by 9 bases and J by 5 bases. Germline loops: CDR1 SGHTA, CDR2 FQGTGA. The CDR3 spans 13 residues. This CDR3 is CARQGAPENIQYF. The CDR3 DNA follows: TGTGCCAGACAGGGGGCGCCGGAAAACATTCAGTACTTC.

This chain connects TRBV12-3 or TRBV12-4 to TRBJ2-3; weak D call: TRBD2 (5 bases). This CDR3 has 17 residues. The ends were cut back, 0 bases at V and 14 bases at J, with 27 bases in the middle. CDR3 nucleotides: TGTGCCAGCAGTTTAGCGGTGGACCATGTAGCGCACAGATACGCGTATTTT. It specifies CASSLAVDHVAHRYAYF.

The chain joins TRBV5-5 to TRBJ2-1, with D unclear. This CDR3 spans 15 amino acids. The germline gives CDR1 SGHKS, CDR2 YYEKEE (reference sequence). V was shortened by 1 base and J by 7 bases, with 15 bases between the two germline ends. DNA of the CDR3: TGTGCCAGCAGCTTGATGCTCACACAACCAAATGAGCAGTTCTTC. Translating it yields CASSLMLTQPNEQFF.

CDR3 DNA: TGCGCCAGCAGCCAAGATGGGAACCAGGGGACGGCAGATACGCAGTATTTT. Translation: CASSQDGNQGTADTQYF. V and J are TRBV4-1 and TRBJ2-3; a weak D match, TRBD1 (6 bases). V lost 0 bases and J 4 bases, leaving 17 bases between the germline ends. Looked up from germline, CDR1 is MGHRA and CDR2 is YSYEKL. This CDR3 region has 17 residues.

This sequence joins TRBV12-3 or TRBV12-4 and TRBJ2-1; 8 nucleotides match TRBD2. The CDR3 has 15 residues. V lost 7 bases to trimming and J lost 2 bases; unmatched junction nucleotides: 7. CDR3 region: CASTTAGETYNEQFF. CDR3 bases: TGTGCCAGCACCACAGCGGGAGAGACCTACAATGAGCAGTTCTTC.

CDR3: CSAQTSGRVDEQFF. In nucleotides, the CDR3 is TGCAGTGCCCAGACTAGCGGGAGAGTCGATGAGCAGTTCTTC. The chain employs TRBV20-1 and TRBJ2-1; TRBD2 aligns across 12 bases. CDR1 is DFQATT, CDR2 SNEGSKA, per germline (reference sequence). The ends lost 6 bases at V and 8 bases at J; junction bases unmatched: 8. The CDR3 has 14 amino acids.

The rearrangement uses TRBV3-1 and TRBJ2-4; 11 nucleotides agree with TRBD2. CDR1 is LGHDT, CDR2 YNNKEL, per germline (reference sequence). CDR3 length equals 15 residues. The J segment lost 6 bases and the V segment lost 5 bases, leaving 6 bases of the junction unmatched. The CDR3 spells CASSEPLAGGNIQYF. CDR3 DNA sequence: TGTGCCAGCAGCGAACCCCTAGCGGGAGGAAACATTCAGTACTTC. The variable domain in full, completed from reference TRBV3-1 and TRBJ2-4, reads DTAVSQTPKYLVTQMGNDKSIKCEQNLGHDTMYWYKQDSKKFLKIMFSYNNKELIINETVPNRFSPKSPDKAHLNLHINSLELGDSAVYFCASSEPLAGGNIQYFGAGTRLSVL.

About this clonotype: Mismatch with germline at one junction end may stem from a read error. The rearrangement uses TRBV7-2 and TRBJ1-4; D is possibly TRBD1 (5 bases). This CDR3 is built from 15 residues. The germline V gene encodes CDR1 SGHTA and CDR2 FQGNSA. The CDR3 protein is CACSFSGGTDEKLFF. The CDR3, as DNA: TGTGCCTGCAGCTTTAGTGGGGGAACGGATGAAAAACTGTTTTTT.

V gene TRBV7-2 combines with J gene TRBJ1-2, with no clear D. Trimming took off 6 bases at V and 1 base at J, with 15 bases between the two ends. From germline, CDR1 is SGHTA and CDR2 FQGNSA. The CDR3 is made up of 15 amino acids. CDR3 protein: CASSLPQLGNYGYTF. The CDR3 DNA sequence: TGTGCCAGCAGTCTTCCGCAGCTTGGTAACTATGGCTACACCTTC.

The chain has TRBV18 and TRBJ2-6, with TRBD1 matching 9 bases. The CDR3 loop spans 17 amino acids. After removal of 6 bases from V and 1 base from J, the junction contained 7 bases not matched to a gene. CDR1 and CDR2 from the germline V gene are KGHSH and LQKENI. CDR3 sequence reads: CASSWTGELSGANVLTF. The CDR3 DNA reads as TGTGCCAGCTCTTGGACAGGGGAGTTGTCTGGGGCCAACGTCCTGACTTTC. Using reference TRBV18 and TRBJ2-6 for the parts outside the CDR3, the full variable domain is NAGVMQNPRHLVRRRGQEARLRCSPMKGHSHVYWYRQLPEEGLKFMVYLQKENIIDESGMPKERFSAEFPKEGPSILRIQQVVRGDSAAYFCASSWTGELSGANVLTFGAGSRLTVL.

This clonotype came up a few times. The rearrangement links TRBV24-1 to TRBJ2-1; TRBD2 matches at 7 bases. V was pared by 1 base and J by 5 bases, with 10 bases of the junction left unmatched. CDR1 is KGHDR and CDR2 is SFDVKD in the germline V gene. This CDR3 is 17 amino acids long. CDR3 DNA: TGTGCCACCAGTGATTTAGGGGCGGGAGTCGTCCACAATGAGCAGTTCTTC. Translation gives CATSDLGAGVVHNEQFF.